This entry concerns a single TCR beta chain. Its target is not known. The sample belongs to a study of T cells expressing NK-cell markers. Study-wide results and limits: It remained uncertain whether the expanded NKG2C+ T cell clones were specific for HCMV antigens. These clonotypes, the leaders elsewhere, also led the CD3+CD56-NKG2C+ fraction in a handful of donors.

cDNA encoding TCR beta was synthesized via 5'RACE template switching incorporating UMIs. Following a re-call of the 5' RACE reads, TCRdb has one entry per CDR3 protein and lacks DNA. Here the sample table reports 400,000 to 450,000 distinct CDR3 sequences. The CDR3 is 17 amino acids. The germline V gene has CDR1 MDHEN and CDR2 SYDVKM. Input material: blood T cells: a sorted CD56 or NKG2C T cell subset, CD4+ or CD8+ T cells, or bulk PBMC T cells (not recorded which). The chain joins TRBV28 to TRBJ1-5; TCRdb outputs TRBD1, but without DNA this stays unchecked. The receptor's source is a woman aged 18-70 years in good health. The CDR3 sequence is CASRTPQRGGNNQPQHF. Full variable domain (outside the CDR3, taken from reference TRBV28 and TRBJ1-5): DVKVTQSSRYLVKRTGEKVFLECVQDMDHENMFWYRQDPGLGLRLIYFSYDVKMKEKGDIPEGYSVSREKKERFSLILESASTNQTSMYLCASRTPQRGGNNQPQHFGDGTRLSIL.